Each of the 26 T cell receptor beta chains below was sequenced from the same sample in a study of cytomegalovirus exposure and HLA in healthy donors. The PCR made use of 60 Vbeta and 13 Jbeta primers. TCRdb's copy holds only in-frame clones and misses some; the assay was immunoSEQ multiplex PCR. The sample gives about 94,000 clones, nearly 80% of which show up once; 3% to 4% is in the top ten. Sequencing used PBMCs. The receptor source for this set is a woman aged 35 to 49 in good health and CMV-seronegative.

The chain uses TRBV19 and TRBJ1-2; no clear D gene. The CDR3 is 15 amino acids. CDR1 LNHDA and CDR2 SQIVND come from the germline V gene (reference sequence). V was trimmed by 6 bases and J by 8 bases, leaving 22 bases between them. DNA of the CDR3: TGTGCCAGTAGCCATGGCGGGGAAATCGAGAGGGGCTACACCTTC. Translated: CASSHGGEIERGYTF.

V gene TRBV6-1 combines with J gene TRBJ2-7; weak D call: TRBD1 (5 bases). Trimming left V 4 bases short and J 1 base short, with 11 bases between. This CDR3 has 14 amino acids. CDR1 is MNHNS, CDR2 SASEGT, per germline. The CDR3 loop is CASSGGSASYEQYF. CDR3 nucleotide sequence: TGTGCCAGCAGTGGGGGCAGTGCATCCTACGAGCAGTACTTC.

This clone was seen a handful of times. Here the CDR3 DNA reads TGTGCCAGCAGCTCCACTGGCGGGAACTATGGCTACACCTTC. Its protein product is CASSSTGGNYGYTF. The chain joins TRBV7-9 to TRBJ1-2; D uncertain. CDR1 and CDR2 from the germline V gene are SEHNR and FQNEAQ (reference sequence). The CDR3 contains 14 residues. Trimming pared 4 bases from V and 2 bases from J, leaving 11 bases between.

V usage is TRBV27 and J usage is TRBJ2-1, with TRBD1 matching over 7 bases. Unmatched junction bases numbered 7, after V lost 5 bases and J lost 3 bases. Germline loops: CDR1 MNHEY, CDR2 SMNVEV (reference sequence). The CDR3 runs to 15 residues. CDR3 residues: CASSQGQNIYNEQFF. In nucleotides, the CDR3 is TGTGCCAGCAGTCAGGGACAGAACATCTACAATGAGCAGTTCTTC.

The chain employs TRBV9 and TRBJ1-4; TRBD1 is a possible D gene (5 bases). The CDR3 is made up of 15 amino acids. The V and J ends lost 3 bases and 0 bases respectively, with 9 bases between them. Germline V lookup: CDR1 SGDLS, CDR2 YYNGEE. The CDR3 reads CASSGRGTTNEKLFF. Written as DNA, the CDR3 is TGTGCCAGCAGCGGTCGGGGGACAACTAATGAAAAACTGTTTTTT.

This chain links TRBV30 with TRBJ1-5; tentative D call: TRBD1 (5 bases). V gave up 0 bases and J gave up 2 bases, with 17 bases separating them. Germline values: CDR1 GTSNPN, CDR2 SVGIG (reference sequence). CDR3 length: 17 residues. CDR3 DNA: TGTGCCTGGAGTGTACCGTGGCAGGGACTCGGCAATCAGCCCCAGCATTTT. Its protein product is CAWSVPWQGLGNQPQHF.

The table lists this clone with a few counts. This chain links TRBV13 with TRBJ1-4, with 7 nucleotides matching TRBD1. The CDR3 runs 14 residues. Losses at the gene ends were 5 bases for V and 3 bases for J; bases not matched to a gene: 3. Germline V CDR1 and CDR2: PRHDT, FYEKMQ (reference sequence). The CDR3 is CASSLGQPNEKLFF. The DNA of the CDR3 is TGTGCCAGCAGCCTGGGACAGCCTAATGAAAAACTGTTTTTT.

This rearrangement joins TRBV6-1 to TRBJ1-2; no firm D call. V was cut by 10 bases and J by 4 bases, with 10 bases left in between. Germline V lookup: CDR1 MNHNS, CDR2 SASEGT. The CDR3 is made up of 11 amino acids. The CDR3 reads CATLGFYGYTF. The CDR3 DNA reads TGTGCCACGCTCGGGTTCTATGGCTACACCTTC.

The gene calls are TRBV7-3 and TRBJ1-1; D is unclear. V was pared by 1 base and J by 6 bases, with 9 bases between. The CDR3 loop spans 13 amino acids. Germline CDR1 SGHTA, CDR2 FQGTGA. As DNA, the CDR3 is TGTGCCAGCAGCTTAAATCGCGGGGCTGAAGCTTTCTTT. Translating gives CASSLNRGAEAFF. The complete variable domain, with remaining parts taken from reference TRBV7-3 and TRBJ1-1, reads GAGVSQTPSNKVTEKGKYVELRCDPISGHTALYWYRQSLGQGPEFLIYFQGTGAADDSGLPNDRFFAVRPEGSVSTLKIQRTERGDSAVYLCASSLNRGAEAFFGQGTRLTVV.

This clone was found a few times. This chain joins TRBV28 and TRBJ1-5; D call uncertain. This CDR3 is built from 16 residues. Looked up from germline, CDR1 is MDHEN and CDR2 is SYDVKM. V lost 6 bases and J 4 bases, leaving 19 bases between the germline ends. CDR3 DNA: TGTGCCAGCAGGGTTCTTAGCGGAACTTCAAATCAGCCCCAGCATTTT. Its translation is CASRVLSGTSNQPQHF.

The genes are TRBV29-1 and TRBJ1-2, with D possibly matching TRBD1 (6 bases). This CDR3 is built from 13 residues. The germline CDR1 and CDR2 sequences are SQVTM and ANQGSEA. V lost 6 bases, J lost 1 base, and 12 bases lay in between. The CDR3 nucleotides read TGCAGCGTGACAGGATCTTATAACTATGGCTACACCTTC. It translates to CSVTGSYNYGYTF.

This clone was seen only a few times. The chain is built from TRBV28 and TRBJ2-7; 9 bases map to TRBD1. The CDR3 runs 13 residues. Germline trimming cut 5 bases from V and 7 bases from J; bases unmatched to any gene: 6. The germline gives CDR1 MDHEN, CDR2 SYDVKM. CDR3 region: CASSITGGREQYF. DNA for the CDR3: TGTGCCAGCAGTATAACAGGGGGCAGGGAGCAGTACTTC. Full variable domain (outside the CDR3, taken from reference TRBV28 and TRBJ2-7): DVKVTQSSRYLVKRTGEKVFLECVQDMDHENMFWYRQDPGLGLRLIYFSYDVKMKEKGDIPEGYSVSREKKERFSLILESASTNQTSMYLCASSITGGREQYFGPGTRLTVT.

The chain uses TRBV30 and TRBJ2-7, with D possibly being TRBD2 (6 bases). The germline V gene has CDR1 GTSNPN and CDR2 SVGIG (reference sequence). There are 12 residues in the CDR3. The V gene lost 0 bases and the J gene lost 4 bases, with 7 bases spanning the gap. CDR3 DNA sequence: TGTGCCTGGAGTGTAGCGGGTTACGAGCAGTACTTC. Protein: CAWSVAGYEQYF.

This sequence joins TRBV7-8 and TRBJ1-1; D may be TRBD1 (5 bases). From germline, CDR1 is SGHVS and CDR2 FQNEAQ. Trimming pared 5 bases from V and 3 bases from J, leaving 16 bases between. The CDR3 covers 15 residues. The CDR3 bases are TGTGCCAGCAGCCTCCCGTACGGGGGGGACACTGAAGCTTTCTTT. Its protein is CASSLPYGGDTEAFF.

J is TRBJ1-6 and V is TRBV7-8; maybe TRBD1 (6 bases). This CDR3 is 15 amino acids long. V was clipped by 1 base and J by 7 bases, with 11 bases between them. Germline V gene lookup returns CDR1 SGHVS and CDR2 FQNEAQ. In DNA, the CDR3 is TGTGCCAGCAGCTTAGTGGGGGCGCAAAATTCACCCCTCCACTTT. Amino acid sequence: CASSLVGAQNSPLHF.

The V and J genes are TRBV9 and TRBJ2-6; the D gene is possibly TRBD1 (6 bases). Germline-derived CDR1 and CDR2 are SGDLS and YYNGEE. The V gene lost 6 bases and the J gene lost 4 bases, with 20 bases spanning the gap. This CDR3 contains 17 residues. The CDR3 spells CASTVDSGTLGANVLTF. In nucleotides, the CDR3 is TGTGCCAGCACCGTGGACAGCGGAACTCTGGGGGCCAACGTCCTGACTTTC.

CDR3 DNA sequence: TGTGCCAGCAGCCAGTCTAACTATGGCTACACCTTC. As protein: CASSQSNYGYTF. The chain employs TRBV6-5 and TRBJ1-2, with unresolved D. CDR3 size: 12 residues. V was clipped by 6 bases and J by 0 bases, with 5 bases between them. Germline values: CDR1 MNHEY, CDR2 SVGAGI.

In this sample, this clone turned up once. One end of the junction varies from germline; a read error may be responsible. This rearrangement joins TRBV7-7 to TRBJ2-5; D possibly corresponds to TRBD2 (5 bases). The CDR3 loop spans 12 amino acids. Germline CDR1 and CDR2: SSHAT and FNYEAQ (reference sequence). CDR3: CASRRDQETQYF. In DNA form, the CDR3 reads TGTGCTAGCAGACGGGATCAAGAGACCCAGTACTTC.

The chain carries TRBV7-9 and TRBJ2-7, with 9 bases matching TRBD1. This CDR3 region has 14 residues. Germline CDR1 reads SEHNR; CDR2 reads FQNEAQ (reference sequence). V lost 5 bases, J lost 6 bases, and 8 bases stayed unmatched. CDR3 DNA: TGTGCCAGCAGCCTATGGGACAGGGTGGGCGAGCAGTACTTC. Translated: CASSLWDRVGEQYF.

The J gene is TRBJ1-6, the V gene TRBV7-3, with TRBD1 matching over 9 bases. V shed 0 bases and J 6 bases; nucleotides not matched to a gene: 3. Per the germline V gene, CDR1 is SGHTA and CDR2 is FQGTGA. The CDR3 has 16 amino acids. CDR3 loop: CASSLTRQGVNSPLHF. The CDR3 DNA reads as TGTGCCAGCAGCTTAACGCGACAGGGGGTTAATTCACCCCTCCACTTT.

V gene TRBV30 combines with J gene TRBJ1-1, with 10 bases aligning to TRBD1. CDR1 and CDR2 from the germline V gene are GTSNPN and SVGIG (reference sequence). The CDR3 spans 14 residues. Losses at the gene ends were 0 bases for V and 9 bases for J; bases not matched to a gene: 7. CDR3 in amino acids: CAWSVDRGRAQAFF. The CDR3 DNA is TGTGCCTGGAGTGTGGACAGGGGGAGAGCACAAGCTTTCTTT.

The CDR3 loop is CASSPTGGISYEQYF. The CDR3 DNA reads TGTGCCAGCTCACCAACGGGGGGGATATCCTACGAGCAGTACTTC. The rearrangement uses TRBV18 and TRBJ2-7; 8 bases fit TRBD2. The CDR3 totals 15 residues. With V trimmed by 2 bases and J by 1 base, 4 bases remained unmatched. CDR1 is KGHSH, CDR2 LQKENI, per germline. Full variable domain (rest looked up from reference TRBV18 and TRBJ2-7): NAGVMQNPRHLVRRRGQEARLRCSPMKGHSHVYWYRQLPEEGLKFMVYLQKENIIDESGMPKERFSAEFPKEGPSILRIQQVVRGDSAAYFCASSPTGGISYEQYFGPGTRLTVT.

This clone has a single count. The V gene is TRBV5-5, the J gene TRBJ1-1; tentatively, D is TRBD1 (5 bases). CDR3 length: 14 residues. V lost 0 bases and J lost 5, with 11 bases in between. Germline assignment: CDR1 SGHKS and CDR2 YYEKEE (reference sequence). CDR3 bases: TGTGCCAGCAGCTTGGCCAGGGTGGGGACTGAAGCTTTCTTT. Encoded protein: CASSLARVGTEAFF.

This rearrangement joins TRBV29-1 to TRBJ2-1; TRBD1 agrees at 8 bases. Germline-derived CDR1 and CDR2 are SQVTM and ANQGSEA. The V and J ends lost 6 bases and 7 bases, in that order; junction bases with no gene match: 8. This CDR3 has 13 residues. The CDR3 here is CSVAGQGLNEQFF. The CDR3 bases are TGCAGCGTCGCTGGACAGGGCCTGAATGAGCAGTTCTTC.

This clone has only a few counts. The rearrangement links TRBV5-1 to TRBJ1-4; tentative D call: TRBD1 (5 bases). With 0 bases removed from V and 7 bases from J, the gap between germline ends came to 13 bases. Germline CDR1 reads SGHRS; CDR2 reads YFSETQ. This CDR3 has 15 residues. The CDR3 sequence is CASSLEGRVTEKLFF. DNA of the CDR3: TGCGCCAGCAGCTTGGAGGGCAGGGTGACTGAAAAACTGTTTTTT.

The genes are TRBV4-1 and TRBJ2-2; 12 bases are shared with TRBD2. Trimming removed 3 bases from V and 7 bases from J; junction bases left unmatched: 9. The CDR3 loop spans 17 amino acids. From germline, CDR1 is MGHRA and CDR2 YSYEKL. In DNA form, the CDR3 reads TGCGCCAGCAGCCACGTCTCTAGCGGGGGGGCCATCGGGGAGCTGTTTTTT. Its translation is CASSHVSSGGAIGELFF.